The 20 T cell receptor beta chains given below trace back to one sample, sequenced in a study of technical replicates of blood from several donors. The protocol was immunoSEQ multiplex PCR, while the TCRdb copy is restricted to in-frame clones and leaves out a portion. The sample carries about 72,000 clones, roughly 92% recorded once. Sequenced material: T cells isolated from PBMCs. Receptors originate from a human donor in good health.

The chain is built from TRBV29-1 and TRBJ2-7; 10 nucleotides agree with TRBD1. Germline assignment: CDR1 SQVTM and CDR2 ANQGSEA. This CDR3 spans 14 amino acids. V shed 2 bases, J shed 0 bases, and the junction held 1 base outside the gene matches. CDR3 sequence reads: CSVERTGGSYEQYF. The CDR3 DNA is TGCAGCGTTGAACGGACAGGGGGCTCCTACGAGCAGTACTTC.

The CDR3 loop reads CASSALEQGEAFF. DNA for the CDR3: TGTGCCAGCAGTGCGTTAGAGCAGGGTGAAGCTTTCTTT. V is TRBV25-1 and J is TRBJ1-1; a possible D gene is TRBD1 (5 bases). Germline V CDR1 and CDR2: MGHDK, SYGVNS. The germline V and J ends were trimmed by 4 bases and 7 bases, with 13 bases remaining between them. The CDR3 is made up of 13 amino acids. Full variable domain (remainder filled in from reference TRBV25-1 and TRBJ1-1): EADIYQTPRYLVIGTGKKITLECSQTMGHDKMYWYQQDPGMELHLIHYSYGVNSTEKGDLSSESTVSRIRTEHFPLTLESARPSHTSQYLCASSALEQGEAFFGQGTRLTVV.

V is TRBV5-4 and J is TRBJ1-4; no definite D call. Trimming took 0 bases from V and 5 from J, leaving 5 bases between them. The CDR3 has 13 residues. Germline V gene lookup returns CDR1 SGHNT and CDR2 YYREEE (reference sequence). The CDR3 region is CASSLDPNEKLFF. DNA of the CDR3: TGTGCCAGCAGCTTGGATCCGAATGAAAAACTGTTTTTT. Based on the CDR3 plus reference TRBV5-4 and TRBJ1-4, the full variable domain is ETGVTQSPTHLIKTRGQQVTLRCSSQSGHNTVSWYQQALGQGPQFIFQYYREEENGRGNFPPRFSGLQFPNYSSELNVNALELDDSALYLCASSLDPNEKLFFGSGTQLSVL.

The chain uses TRBV6-6 and TRBJ2-5; TRBD2 agrees at 8 bases. CDR1 MNHNY and CDR2 SVGAGI come from the germline V gene (reference sequence). The CDR3 is made up of 14 amino acids. Germline trimming cut 7 bases from V and 4 bases from J; bases unmatched to any gene: 8. The CDR3 coding sequence is TGTGCCAGCAAACCGGGACTAGAGGTAGAGACCCAGTACTTC. Encoded protein: CASKPGLEVETQYF.

The V call is TRBV5-5, the J call TRBJ1-3; TRBD1 matches at 9 bases. Germline CDR1 reads SGHKS; CDR2 reads YYEKEE (reference sequence). V was clipped by 0 bases and J by 1 base; unmatched bases: 5. The CDR3 loop spans 17 amino acids. CDR3 loop: CASSLAGQGGSGNTIYF. The CDR3 nucleotides read TGTGCCAGCAGCTTGGCGGGACAGGGAGGGTCTGGAAACACCATATATTTT.

The chain is built from TRBV11-2 and TRBJ1-1; TRBD1 is a possible D gene (6 bases). This CDR3 comprises 17 residues. Germline CDR1 reads SGHAT; CDR2 reads FQNNGV. V was cut by 1 base and J by 0 bases, with 15 bases left in between. CDR3 loop: CASSLVLLGQMNTEAFF. CDR3 nucleotides: TGTGCCAGCAGCTTAGTTCTTCTAGGACAGATGAACACTGAAGCTTTCTTT.

The V gene is TRBV6-6, the J gene TRBJ1-3, with TRBD1 matching 9 bases. V was pared by 0 bases and J by 4 bases, with 4 bases of the junction left unmatched. This CDR3 spans 16 amino acids. Per the germline V gene, CDR1 is MNHNY and CDR2 is SVGAGI (reference sequence). The CDR3 sequence is CASSYSWDRDGNTIYF. CDR3 sequence (DNA): TGTGCCAGCAGTTACTCTTGGGACAGGGACGGAAACACCATATATTTT.

This clone has more than one count but fewer than ten. The chain combines TRBV20-1 with TRBJ1-1, with D unresolved. The CDR3 has 8 residues. Germline V CDR1 and CDR2: DFQATT, SNEGSKA (reference sequence). V dropped 6 bases and J dropped 11 bases, with 7 bases sitting between them. CDR3 sequence: CSAGMAFF. The CDR3 coding sequence is TGCAGTGCCGGGATGGCTTTCTTT.

This chain uses TRBV9 with TRBJ2-2; 15 bases line up with TRBD2. V shed 2 bases, J shed 7 bases, and the junction held 6 bases outside the gene matches. Germline V gene sequence: CDR1 SGDLS, CDR2 YYNGEE. The CDR3 covers 17 residues. This CDR3 is CASSVGLAGGVNGELFF. CDR3 coding DNA: TGTGCCAGCAGCGTGGGACTAGCGGGAGGTGTGAACGGGGAGCTGTTTTTT. The full variable domain, in which reference TRBV9 and TRBJ2-2 provide the parts outside the CDR3, is DSGVTQTPKHLITATGQRVTLRCSPRSGDLSVYWYQQSLDQGLQFLIQYYNGEERAKGNILERFSAQQFPDLHSELNLSSLELGDSALYFCASSVGLAGGVNGELFFGEGSRLTVL.

The genes are TRBV28 and TRBJ2-3; 10 nucleotides align to TRBD2. The V gene's germline CDR1 is MDHEN and CDR2 SYDVKM. The CDR3 runs to 16 residues. J was trimmed by 4 bases and V by 3 bases; bases with no gene match: 7. The CDR3, as DNA: TGTGCCAGCAGTTTCGCAGCGGGAGGGATTTCAGATACGCAGTATTTT. The encoded protein is CASSFAAGGISDTQYF.

This clone was detected a few times. This sequence joins TRBV20-1 and TRBJ2-5, with no clear D. Germline V gene lookup returns CDR1 DFQATT and CDR2 SNEGSKA (reference sequence). V lost 5 bases to trimming and J lost 1 base, with 5 bases between them. This CDR3 contains 11 residues. This CDR3 is CSAQLQETQYF. CDR3 coding DNA: TGCAGTGCTCAACTCCAAGAGACCCAGTACTTC.

The chain is built from TRBV6-5 and TRBJ2-1, with TRBD2 matching over 10 bases. The trim removed 5 bases at V and 5 bases at J, leaving 6 bases unmatched. This CDR3 has 15 residues. The germline CDR1 and CDR2 sequences are MNHEY and SVGAGI. This chain's CDR3 is CASSAGTSVNNEQFF. DNA of the CDR3: TGTGCCAGCAGTGCCGGGACTAGCGTAAACAATGAGCAGTTCTTC.

This chain connects TRBV6-6 to TRBJ1-4, with 7 nucleotides matching TRBD1. The germline CDR1 and CDR2 sequences are MNHNY and SVGAGI (reference sequence). The CDR3 runs 15 residues. J was trimmed by 7 bases and V by 2 bases; bases with no gene match: 7. The CDR3 DNA sequence: TGTGCCAGCAGTTACCTCGACAGGGAAAGTGAAAAACTGTTTTTT. This encodes CASSYLDRESEKLFF.

CDR3 sequence: CAISVRQGESQPQHF. In nucleotides, the CDR3 is TGTGCCATCAGTGTGAGACAGGGAGAAAGCCAGCCCCAGCATTTT. The V call is TRBV10-3, the J call TRBJ1-5; 7 bases are shared with TRBD1. Germline V CDR1 and CDR2: ENHRY, SYGVKD. J lost 7 bases, V lost 4 bases, and 10 bases had no gene match. CDR3 length: 15 amino acids.

The rearrangement links TRBV7-2 to TRBJ2-3; 8 nucleotides match TRBD2. CDR3 length: 13 amino acids. CDR1 is SGHTA and CDR2 is FQGNSA in the germline V gene. V lost 5 bases to trimming and J lost 8 bases; unmatched junction nucleotides: 6. The CDR3 region has the DNA TGTGCCAGCAGCGATGGGACTAGTGGTACGCAGTATTTT. It is translated as CASSDGTSGTQYF.

V and J are TRBV2 and TRBJ2-7; the D gene is possibly TRBD1 (6 bases). V was trimmed by 9 bases and J by 5 bases, leaving 17 bases between them. Germline loops: CDR1 SNHLY, CDR2 FYNNEI. The CDR3 covers 13 residues. This CDR3 reads CASRQGIHDEQYF. As DNA, the CDR3 is TGTGCCAGTAGGCAGGGGATTCACGACGAGCAGTACTTC.

The rearrangement links TRBV30 to TRBJ1-1; D is undetermined. CDR1 is GTSNPN, CDR2 SVGIG, per germline (reference sequence). Trimming left V 5 bases short and J 1 base short, with 11 bases between. This CDR3 region has 13 residues. In nucleotides, the CDR3 is TGTGCCTGGGTGAGGATGGGGAACACTGAAGCTTTCTTT. Encoded protein: CAWVRMGNTEAFF.

The gene calls are TRBV11-3 and TRBJ2-2, with D perhaps matching TRBD2 (5 bases). Germline V lookup: CDR1 SGHNT, CDR2 YENEEA. V gave up 2 bases and J gave up 0 bases, with 13 bases separating them. The CDR3 runs 17 residues. Here the CDR3 DNA reads TGTGCCAGCAGCTTATACTGGGGAGATGCGAACACCGGGGAGCTGTTTTTT. Translated, it gives CASSLYWGDANTGELFF.

This chain connects TRBV4-3 to TRBJ1-2; D might be TRBD1 (6 bases). V lost 5 bases, J lost 4 bases, and 8 bases lay in between. The CDR3 has 12 residues. Germline values: CDR1 LGHNA, CDR2 YSLEER. The DNA of the CDR3 is TGCGCCAGCAGCTTGGACAGCTATGGCTACACCTTC. Its translation: CASSLDSYGYTF.

The chain has TRBV18 and TRBJ1-1; the D gene is possibly TRBD1 (5 bases). V shed 9 bases and J shed 0 bases, with 17 bases lying between them. Germline CDR1 and CDR2: KGHSH and LQKENI. The CDR3 has 15 amino acids. CDR3 nucleotides: TGTGCCAGTCTTAAGCGGGGGGATATGAACACTGAAGCTTTCTTT. As protein: CASLKRGDMNTEAFF. The full variable domain, rest sourced from reference TRBV18 and TRBJ1-1, is NAGVMQNPRHLVRRRGQEARLRCSPMKGHSHVYWYRQLPEEGLKFMVYLQKENIIDESGMPKERFSAEFPKEGPSILRIQQVVRGDSAAYFCASLKRGDMNTEAFFGQGTRLTVV.